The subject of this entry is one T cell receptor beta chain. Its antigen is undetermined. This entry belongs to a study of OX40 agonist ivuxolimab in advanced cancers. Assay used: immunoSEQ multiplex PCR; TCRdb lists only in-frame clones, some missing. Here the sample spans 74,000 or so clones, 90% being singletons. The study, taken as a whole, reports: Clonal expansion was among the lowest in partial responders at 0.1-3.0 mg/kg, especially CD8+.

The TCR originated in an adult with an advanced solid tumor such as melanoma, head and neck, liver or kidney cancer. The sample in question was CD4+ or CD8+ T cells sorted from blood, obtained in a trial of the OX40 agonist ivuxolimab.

CDR3 DNA sequence: TGTGCCTGGAGTGTCGGTGGTTCTAATCAGCCCCAGCATTTT. As protein: CAWSVGGSNQPQHF. The V and J genes are TRBV30 and TRBJ1-5; D gene unclear. The germline V and J ends were trimmed by 0 bases and 4 bases, with 10 bases remaining between them. There are 14 residues in the CDR3. Germline CDR1 and CDR2: GTSNPN and SVGIG (reference sequence).